The 14 T cell receptor beta chains listed next were all sequenced from one sample in a study of identical twins. MiXCR, run by TCRdb on the 5' RACE reads, gives a single entry per CDR3 protein. The sample lists a few hundred thousand distinct CDR3 sequences, more than 9.5% occurring once. The sample was also reused in another study, on yellow fever vaccine responses in identical twins.

The sample consisted of memory (CD45RO+) T cells sorted from blood. All receptors derive from a woman aged 18-29 years in good health.

This clonotype has more than one count but fewer than ten. This chain connects TRBV12-3 or TRBV12-4 to TRBJ2-1; 9 bases agree with TRBD2. The CDR3 totals 15 residues. V shed 8 bases and J 8 bases; nucleotides not matched to a gene: 13. CDR3 DNA: TGTGCCAGCGGCCGTGGCGGTAGCGGGGGTGATGAGCAGTTCTTC. Protein: CASGRGGSGGDEQFF.

The chain links TRBV24-1 to TRBJ1-5, with a possible D match to TRBD1 (5 bases). Germline lookup yields CDR1 KGHDR and CDR2 SFDVKD. The CDR3 runs 15 residues. V lost 6 bases and J lost 2, with 13 bases in between. This CDR3 is CATSMGGLRNQPQHF. The CDR3 nucleotides are TGTGCCACCAGTATGGGGGGGTTGCGCAATCAGCCCCAGCATTTT.

V and J are TRBV24-1 and TRBJ2-7; 7 bases map to TRBD2. Losses at the gene ends were 4 bases for V and 9 bases for J; bases not matched to a gene: 2. CDR3 size: 11 residues. CDR1 is KGHDR and CDR2 is SFDVKD in the germline V gene. The CDR3 here is CATSEGLGQYF. In DNA, the CDR3 is TGTGCCACCAGTGAAGGACTAGGGCAGTACTTC.

This clonotype was recorded many times. V usage is TRBV7-2 and J usage is TRBJ2-5; no clear D. The CDR3 extends over 13 amino acids. Germline-derived CDR1 and CDR2 are SGHTA and FQGNSA. The germline V and J ends were trimmed by 1 base and 5 bases, with 8 bases remaining between them. CDR3 sequence: CASSLDGMETQYF. CDR3 coding DNA: TGTGCCAGCAGCTTAGACGGAATGGAGACCCAGTACTTC.

The chain has TRBV11-2 and TRBJ2-5, with 13 bases lining up with TRBD2. The germline V gene has CDR1 SGHAT and CDR2 FQNNGV. V shed 3 bases, J shed 4 bases, and the junction held 17 bases outside the gene matches. The CDR3 length is 20 residues. CDR3 in DNA: TGTGCCAGCAGCTTCCAGGTCCCGGGACTAGCGGGACAAAAGGGAGAGACCCAGTACTTC. Amino acid sequence: CASSFQVPGLAGQKGETQYF.

There are a few counts of this clonotype. The V and J genes are TRBV9 and TRBJ2-5; D unresolved. CDR3 length: 15 residues. The germline CDR1 and CDR2 sequences are SGDLS and YYNGEE. V lost 0 bases and J 2 bases, leaving 11 bases between the germline ends. The CDR3 DNA follows: TGTGCCAGCAGCGTAGGCCACAAATCTCAAGAGACCCAGTACTTC. This sequence encodes CASSVGHKSQETQYF.

This clonotype has a handful of counts. The V gene is TRBV2, the J gene TRBJ2-5; the match to TRBD2 covers 11 bases. Losses at the gene ends were 4 bases for V and 5 bases for J; bases not matched to a gene: 15. Germline V gene lookup returns CDR1 SNHLY and CDR2 FYNNEI. CDR3 size: 18 residues. The DNA of the CDR3 is TGTGCCAGCAGTGCAGAGCATCCCGGACTAGCGGGCATGGAGACCCAGTACTTC. This sequence encodes CASSAEHPGLAGMETQYF. The full variable domain, in which reference TRBV2 and TRBJ2-5 provide the parts outside the CDR3, is EPEVTQTPSHQVTQMGQEVILRCVPISNHLYFYWYRQILGQKVEFLVSFYNNEISEKSEIFDDQFSVERPDGSNFTLKIRSTKLEDSAMYFCASSAEHPGLAGMETQYFGPGTRLLVL.

The chain combines TRBV12-2 with TRBJ2-5; the D call TRBD2 from the table was never checked on the DNA. TRBV12-2 is a pseudogene segment. This CDR3 spans 18 amino acids. The CDR3 is CASRLGGGTPSFQETQYF. The CDR3 region has the DNA TGTGCAAGTCGCTTAGGGGGAGGGACTCCATCCTTTCAAGAGACCCAGTACTTC.

This clonotype came up many times. The chain joins TRBV7-2 to TRBJ2-7; no firm D call. In germline, CDR1 is SGHTA, CDR2 FQGNSA. Trimming pared 0 bases from V and 2 bases from J, leaving 5 bases between. CDR3 length: 13 amino acids. In DNA, the CDR3 is TGTGCCAGCAGCTTAGCCATAACCTACGAGCAGTACTTC. Protein: CASSLAITYEQYF.

This clonotype was observed many times. The chain carries TRBV20-1 and TRBJ2-4; tentative D call: TRBD2 (5 bases). V was trimmed by 4 bases and J by 0 bases, leaving 10 bases between them. CDR1 is DFQATT, CDR2 SNEGSKA, per germline (reference sequence). This CDR3 contains 14 residues. In DNA form, the CDR3 reads TGCAGTGCTATGTCCCGGGGAGCCAAAAACATTCAGTACTTC. Its translation: CSAMSRGAKNIQYF.

This clonotype was seen many times. V usage is TRBV3-1 and J usage is TRBJ2-3; 7 bases fit TRBD1. Per germline, CDR1 LGHDT and CDR2 YNNKEL (reference sequence). The CDR3 loop spans 16 amino acids. V shed 4 bases, J shed 3 bases, and the junction held 10 bases outside the gene matches. CDR3 sequence reads: CASSPGQLLRTDTQYF. The CDR3 nucleotides read TGTGCCAGCAGCCCGGGACAGCTGCTCCGGACAGATACGCAGTATTTT.

This clonotype has more than one count but fewer than ten. V gene TRBV5-8 combines with J gene TRBJ2-1, with D possibly TRBD1 on 6 matching bases. The CDR3 is 15 residues long. CDR1 SGHTS and CDR2 YDEGEE come from the germline V gene. The V end was cut by 7 bases, the J end by 8 bases, with 22 bases between. The CDR3 DNA follows: TGTGCCAGCGTCAAACAGGGTTCCGCGGTGGATGAGCAGTTCTTC. It encodes CASVKQGSAVDEQFF.

In nucleotides, the CDR3 is TGTGCCAGCAGTTTATATAGCGGGGGGGCAGATCCAGAGACCCAGTACTTC. Its translation is CASSLYSGGADPETQYF. The rearrangement joins TRBV28 to TRBJ2-5; 11 bases match TRBD2. The CDR3 has 17 residues. Losses at the gene ends were 1 base for V and 4 bases for J; bases not matched to a gene: 8. Looked up from germline, CDR1 is MDHEN and CDR2 is SYDVKM.

In this sample, this clonotype turned up many times. CDR3: CATSDSDSYEQYF. Here the CDR3 DNA reads TGTGCCACCAGTGATTCGGACAGCTACGAGCAGTACTTC. The V call is TRBV24-1, the J call TRBJ2-7, with D maybe TRBD1 (6 bases). CDR1 and CDR2 from the germline V gene are KGHDR and SFDVKD. Trimming left V 2 bases short and J 3 bases short, with 7 bases between. The CDR3 contains 13 residues.